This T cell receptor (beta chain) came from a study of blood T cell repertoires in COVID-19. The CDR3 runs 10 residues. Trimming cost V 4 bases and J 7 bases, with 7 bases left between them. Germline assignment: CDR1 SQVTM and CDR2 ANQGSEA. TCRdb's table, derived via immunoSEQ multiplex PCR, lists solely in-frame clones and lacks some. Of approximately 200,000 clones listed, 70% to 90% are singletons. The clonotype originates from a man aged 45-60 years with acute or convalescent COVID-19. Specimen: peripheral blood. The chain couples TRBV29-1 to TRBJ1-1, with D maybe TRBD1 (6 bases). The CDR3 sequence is CSVADSEAFF. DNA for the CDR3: TGCAGCGTTGCGGACAGTGAAGCTTTCTTT. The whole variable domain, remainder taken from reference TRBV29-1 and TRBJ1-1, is SAVISQKPSRDICQRGTSLTIQCQVDSQVTMMFWYRQQPGQSLTLIATANQGSEATYESGFVIDKFPISRPNLTFSTLTVSNMSPEDSSIYLCSVADSEAFFGQGTRLTVV.